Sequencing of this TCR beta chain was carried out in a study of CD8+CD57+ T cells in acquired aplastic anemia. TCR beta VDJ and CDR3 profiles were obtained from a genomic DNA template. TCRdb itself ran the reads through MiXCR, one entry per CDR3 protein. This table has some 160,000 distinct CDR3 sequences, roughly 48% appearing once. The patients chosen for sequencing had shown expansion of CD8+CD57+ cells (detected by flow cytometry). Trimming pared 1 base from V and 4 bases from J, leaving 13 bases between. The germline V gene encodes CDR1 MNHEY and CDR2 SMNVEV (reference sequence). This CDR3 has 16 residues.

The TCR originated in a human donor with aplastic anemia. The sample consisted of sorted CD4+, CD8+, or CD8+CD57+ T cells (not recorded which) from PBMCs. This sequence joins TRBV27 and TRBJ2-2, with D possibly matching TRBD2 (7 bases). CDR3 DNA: TGTGCCAGCAGTTTATGGGGGGGGCATAGCACCGGGGAGCTGTTTTTT. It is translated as CASSLWGGHSTGELFF.